This T cell receptor (beta chain) was profiled in a study of T cells in Graves' hyperthyroidism and ophthalmopathy. TCR beta CDR3 region amplification was performed from RNA transcripts. HTBI primers were used for first-round RT-PCR of the TCR CDR3. TCRdb processed the multiplex PCR reads anew with MiXCR; each CDR3 protein has one entry. The data hold 300,000 to 400,000 distinct CDR3 sequences, with around 14% observed a single time. Many counts were recorded for this clonotype. Antigen unknown. V lost 4 bases and J lost 4, with 17 bases in between. CDR1 and CDR2 from the germline V gene are SGHTA and FQGNSA. The CDR3 is made up of 15 amino acids. Notes on the study in general: Stable hyperthyroidism and ophthalmopathy were separated using 13 V-J signatures. Blood also held most thyroid clonotypes expanded beyond 0.001.

The chain links TRBV7-2 to TRBJ2-7, with D perhaps matching TRBD1 (5 bases). The sample consisted of blood. The clonotype originates from a woman aged 18-30 years with Graves' hyperthyroidism. CDR3 DNA sequence: TGTGCCAGCAGCTCCGCCCCGACAGCCCTTTACGAGCAGTACTTC. Its translation: CASSSAPTALYEQYF.